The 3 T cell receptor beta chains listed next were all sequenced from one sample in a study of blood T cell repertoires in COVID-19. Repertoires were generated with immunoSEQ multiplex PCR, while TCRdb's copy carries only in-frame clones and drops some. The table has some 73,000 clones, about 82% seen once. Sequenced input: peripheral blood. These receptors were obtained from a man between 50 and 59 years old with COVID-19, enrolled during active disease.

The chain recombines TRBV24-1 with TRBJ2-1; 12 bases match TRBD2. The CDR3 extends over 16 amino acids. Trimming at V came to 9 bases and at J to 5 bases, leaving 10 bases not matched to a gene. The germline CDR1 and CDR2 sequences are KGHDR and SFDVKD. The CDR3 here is CATQTSGSKVDNEQFF. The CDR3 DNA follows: TGTGCCACCCAGACTAGCGGGAGTAAAGTCGACAATGAGCAGTTCTTC.

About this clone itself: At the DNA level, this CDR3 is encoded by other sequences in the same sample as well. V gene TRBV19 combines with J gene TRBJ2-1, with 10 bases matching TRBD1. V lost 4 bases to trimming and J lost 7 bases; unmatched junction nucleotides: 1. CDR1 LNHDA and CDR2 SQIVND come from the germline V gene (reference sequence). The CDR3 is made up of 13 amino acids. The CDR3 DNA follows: TGTGCCAGTAGTAGGGACAGGGGTAATGAGCAGTTCTTC. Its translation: CASSRDRGNEQFF.

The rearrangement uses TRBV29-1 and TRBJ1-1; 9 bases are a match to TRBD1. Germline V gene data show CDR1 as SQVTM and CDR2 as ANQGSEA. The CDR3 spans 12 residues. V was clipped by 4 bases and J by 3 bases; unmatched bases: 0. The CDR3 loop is CSVGTGDTEAFF. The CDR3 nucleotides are TGCAGCGTTGGGACAGGGGACACTGAAGCTTTCTTT.